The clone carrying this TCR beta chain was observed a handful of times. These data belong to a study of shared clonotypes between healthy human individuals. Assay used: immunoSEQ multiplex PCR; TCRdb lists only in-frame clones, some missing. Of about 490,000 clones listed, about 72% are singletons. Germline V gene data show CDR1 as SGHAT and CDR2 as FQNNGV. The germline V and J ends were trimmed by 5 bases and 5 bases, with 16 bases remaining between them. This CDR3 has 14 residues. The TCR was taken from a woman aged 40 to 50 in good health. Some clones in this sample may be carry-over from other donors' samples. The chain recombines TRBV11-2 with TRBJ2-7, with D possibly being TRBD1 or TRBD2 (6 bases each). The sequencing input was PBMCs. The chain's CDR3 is CASSGERGVNEQYF. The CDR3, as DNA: TGTGCCAGCAGCGGAGAGAGGGGGGTGAACGAGCAGTACTTC.